Described below is a single TCR beta chain sequence and its context. It has no known antigen specificity. No clone much larger than this one lies a single base away; base qualities are absent. What the time point label conveys for this sample: 24 months on ibrutinib. For TCR beta library preparation, around 1.9 micrograms of genomic DNA were extracted from the cryopreserved PBMCs. Longitudinal blood samples from CLL patients on ibrutinib monotherapy underwent high-throughput TCR beta sequencing. Patients were enrolled in a phase 2 open-label single-center ibrutinib monotherapy trial. The CDR3 contains 14 residues, cysteine and phenylalanine counted. Of the read, only the CDR3 DNA is kept; its 42 bases are in frame from base 1. These data are taken from a study of cytotoxic CD8 clonotypes in ibrutinib-treated CLL (dated by TCRdb to 2020 to 2022). With regard to the full study: The cohort was composed of 11 relapsed/refractory and around 15 treatment-naive patients; IGHV unmutated status was identified in under 18 patients. Responses were partial in approximately 24 patients and complete in 2; after median about 68 months follow-up, about 14 stayed in remission and about twelve progressed. The response samples were drawn at a median of around eleven months into treatment, with a range of about 6 to 40 months. An average of 255,043 productive templates and around 100,000 productive rearrangements was obtained per sample. Longitudinal samples were available for about 30% of the roughly 86 trial participants. Cryopreserved peripheral blood mononuclear cells were obtained prior to treatment, at the time of response, and at either disease progression or sustained remission. Every remission and progressive disease sample was obtained while ibrutinib was still being received by the patients.

A MiSeq instrument was used for deep resolution sequencing, which targeted depths ranging from 1 in 1 million up to 1 in 200,000 T cells, with coverage averaging 10x for each clonotype. TCR beta libraries were generated with the immunoSEQ hsTCRB Kit. The paper's data handling went like this. The data were analyzed with ImmunoSEQ Analyzer and ImmunoSEQ Data Assistant, and V, D and J gene assignments followed IMGT definitions. Clonality, which ranges from 0 to 1, was calculated by subtracting the normalized Shannon entropy of productive rearrangement frequencies from one. Only overrepresented clonotypes making up at least 0.05% of the repertoire of each patient were included in the public clonotype analysis. Fewer than 15 repertoires from age-matched healthy donors, obtained from immuneACCESS, served as clonality controls. The source is immuneACCESS, and TCRdb retained only in-frame sequences with V and J called. Part of the clones is not carried over; for the studies checked, unresolved V genes explain less than half of this, and the remainder is unexplained. V, J and clone size are taken as reported in that table, and D and trimming were inferred from the DNA itself. For this sample the table gives almost 250,000 clones, of which roughly 70% were detected only once. Approximately 15% of the sample belongs to the ten largest clones.

Paper-wide results and their limitations: An increase in clonality was observed at ibrutinib response, with clonality remaining stable during sustained remission and falling back toward baseline at progression. Public clonotypes were rare and either shrank or stayed stable during treatment, and the rise in clonality at ibrutinib response reflected expansion of private clonotypes. Baseline clonality was found to be higher than that of age-matched healthy donors and was strongly correlated with circulating CD8+ T-cell counts. Sampling times were not matched between sustained-remission and progressing patients, and lymph node repertoires were not studied.

This TCR derives from a human donor with chronic lymphocytic leukemia. The sample here was PBMCs, taken after 24 months of ibrutinib treatment. The rearrangement joined TRBV12-2 to TRBJ2-7; the tabulated D call, TRBD2, remains unverified against the DNA. TRBV12-2 is a listed pseudogene. DNA sequence: TGTGCAAGTCGCTTTTTCTCTAGTGTCTACGAGCAGTACTTC. The encoded protein is CASRFFSSVYEQYF.